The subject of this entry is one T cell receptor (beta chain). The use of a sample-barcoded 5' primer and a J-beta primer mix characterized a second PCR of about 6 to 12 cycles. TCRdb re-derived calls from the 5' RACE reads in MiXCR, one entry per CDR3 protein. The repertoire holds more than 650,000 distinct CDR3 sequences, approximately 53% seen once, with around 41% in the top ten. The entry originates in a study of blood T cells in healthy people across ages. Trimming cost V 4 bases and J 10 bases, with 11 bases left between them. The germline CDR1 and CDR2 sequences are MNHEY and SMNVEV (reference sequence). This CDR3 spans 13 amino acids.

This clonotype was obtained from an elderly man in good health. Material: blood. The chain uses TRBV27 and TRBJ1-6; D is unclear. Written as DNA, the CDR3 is TGTGCCAGCAGTTCACCTGAGCGATCACCCCTCCACTTT. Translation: CASSSPERSPLHF.